This is a list of T cell receptor beta chains from one sample in a study of blood T cell repertoires in COVID-19. The table came from immunoSEQ multiplex PCR; TCRdb's copy has only in-frame clones and leaves some out. This sample has hundreds of thousands of clones, with less than 90% found just once. Sequences were obtained from peripheral blood. All receptors come from a man between 35 and 55 years old with acute or convalescent COVID-19. CDR3s include the opening cysteine and the closing phenylalanine or tryptophan. Fields, in order: D gene, clone size, V gene, J gene, CDR3 DNA, CDR3 protein. A D gene is named only where the DNA matches it firmly. Size is stated for part of the rows, as once, few or many counts, or as a class when the clone is expanded.

D: NA; size: NA; V: TRBV10-3; J: TRBJ2-2; DNA: TGTGCCATCAGTGAGTCATCCGGTGGGCGGAACACCGGGGAGCTGTTTTTT; CDR3: CAISESSGGRNTGELFF
D: TRBD2; size: NA; V: TRBV7-3; J: TRBJ2-3; DNA: TGTGCCAGCAGCTCCGGACTAGCGGGATCGGGGGATACGCAGTATTTT; CDR3: CASSSGLAGSGDTQYF
D: NA; size: NA; V: TRBV5-1; J: TRBJ2-4; DNA: TGCGCCAGCAGCCCCCTCGGAGCGGCGGGAAACATTCAGTACTTC; CDR3: CASSPLGAAGNIQYF
D: TRBD1; size: NA; V: TRBV6-6; J: TRBJ1-6; DNA: TGTGCCAGCAGCCGAGACAGGGCCTATAATTCACCCCTCCACTTT; CDR3: CASSRDRAYNSPLHF
D: NA; size: few; V: TRBV19; J: TRBJ1-5; DNA: TGTGCCAGTAGTCCCCAAGAGGGACAGCCCCAGCATTTT; CDR3: CASSPQEGQPQHF
D: TRBD1; size: NA; V: TRBV7-2; J: TRBJ1-5; DNA: TGTGCCAGCAGCTTGGACAGGGAAAATCAGCCCCAGCATTTT; CDR3: CASSLDRENQPQHF
D: NA; size: few; V: TRBV2; J: TRBJ2-7; DNA: TGTGCCAGCGAAGGGGCCGAGCAGTACTTC; CDR3: CASEGAEQYF
D: NA; size: NA; V: TRBV7-8; J: TRBJ2-7; DNA: TGTGCCAGCAGCTTAGGTGTAGGCGGGGGCCACTCCTACGAGCAGTACTTC; CDR3: CASSLGVGGGHSYEQYF
D: NA; size: NA; V: TRBV5-1; J: TRBJ2-1; DNA: TGCGCCAGCAGCATTCCTCCTAGCAATGAGCAGTTCTTC; CDR3: CASSIPPSNEQFF
D: NA; size: NA; V: TRBV11-3; J: TRBJ2-3; DNA: TGTGCCAGCAGCTTAGACGCGCGGGGTCCCACAGATACGCAGTATTTT; CDR3: CASSLDARGPTDTQYF
D: TRBD1; size: NA; V: TRBV7-9; J: TRBJ1-5; DNA: TGTGCCAGCAGCTTTACAGGGGGTAGGCGCAATCAGCCCCAGCATTTT; CDR3: CASSFTGGRRNQPQHF
D: TRBD1; size: few; V: TRBV7-2; J: TRBJ2-1; DNA: TGTGCCAGCAGCCGTATCGACAGGGGGCTCTACAATGAGCAGTTCTTC; CDR3: CASSRIDRGLYNEQFF
D: NA; size: NA; V: TRBV28; J: TRBJ2-7; DNA: TGTGCCAGCAGCCTCCGCGGCGAGCAGTACTTC; CDR3: CASSLRGEQYF